These T cell receptor beta chains were read from a single sample in a study of radiation and T cells in renal cell carcinoma. The repertoire was sequenced with immunoSEQ multiplex PCR; TCRdb's copy has only in-frame clones and lacks some. The sample carries roughly 120,000 clones, roughly 80% recorded once. The starting material was blood, obtained from a patient whose treatment included radiotherapy and nephrectomy. The source of these receptors is a woman in her sixties with renal cell carcinoma. The CDR3 runs from the conserved cysteine through the conserved F or W. A D gene is named only where the DNA matches it firmly. Where a row states a size, it is once, few, many or the class of an expanded clone; other rows omit it.

clone size | J gene | V gene | D gene | CDR3 protein | CDR3 DNA
NA | TRBJ1-2 | TRBV14 | NA | CASSQDHGGLNTF | TGTGCCAGCAGCCAAGATCATGGAGGACTAAACACCTTC
NA | TRBJ2-5 | TRBV7-6 | NA | CASSPRDSRLSLGETQYF | TGTGCCAGCAGCCCTCGGGACTCCCGGCTTTCGCTTGGTGAGACCCAGTACTTC
NA | TRBJ1-1 | TRBV9 | NA | CAGSVANTEAFF | TGTGCCGGCAGTGTAGCAAACACTGAAGCTTTCTTT
NA | TRBJ1-3 | TRBV7-3 | NA | CASSSGGDTIYF | TGTGCCAGCAGCTCGGGGGGAGACACCATATATTTT
NA | TRBJ1-4 | TRBV14 | NA | CASSAGLGFGDEKLFF | TGTGCCAGCAGCGCAGGATTGGGTTTCGGGGATGAAAAACTGTTTTTT
NA | TRBJ2-3 | TRBV11-2 | NA | CASSQVRGDTQYF | TGTGCCAGCAGCCAGGTGAGGGGAGATACGCAGTATTTT
NA | TRBJ1-3 | TRBV4-3 | NA | CASSQDRLWVDSSFSGNTIYF | TGCGCCAGCAGCCAAGATCGTTTATGGGTGGACAGCAGTTTCTCTGGAAACACCATATATTTT
NA | TRBJ2-1 | TRBV4-3 | NA | CASSQDLLGSYNEQFF | TGCGCCAGCAGCCAAGATCTCCTAGGCTCGTACAATGAGCAGTTCTTC
NA | TRBJ1-2 | TRBV6-5 | TRBD1 | CASRRWDSHYGYTF | TGTGCCAGCAGGCGATGGGACAGTCATTATGGCTACACCTTC
NA | TRBJ2-2 | TRBV7-6 | NA | CASRSRAYTGELFF | TGTGCCAGCAGGTCGAGGGCGTACACCGGGGAGCTGTTTTTT
NA | TRBJ2-5 | TRBV5-6 | NA | CASSLWEQETQYF | TGTGCCAGCAGCTTGTGGGAACAAGAGACCCAGTACTTC
once | TRBJ2-2 | TRBV7-6 | NA | CASSLGAGERRTGELFF | TGTGCCAGCAGCTTAGGGGCAGGGGAACGGCGGACCGGGGAGCTGTTTTTT
few | TRBJ2-7 | TRBV7-7 | TRBD1 | CASRSPGQGDVHEQYF | TGTGCTAGCAGATCCCCGGGACAGGGAGATGTACACGAGCAGTACTTC
NA | TRBJ1-2 | TRBV5-6 | NA | CASSLVGARGGYTF | TGTGCCAGCAGCTTGGTGGGGGCGCGGGGTGGCTACACCTTC
NA | TRBJ1-2 | TRBV30 | NA | CAWSTPRGVVYGYTF | TGTGCCTGGAGTACCCCCCGGGGGGTCGTCTATGGCTACACCTTC
once | TRBJ2-2 | TRBV27 | TRBD1 | CASSPGGGELFF | TGTGCCAGCAGTCCAGGGGGTGGGGAGCTGTTTTTT
NA | TRBJ1-5 | TRBV30 | NA | CAWSQGDQPQHF | TGTGCCTGGTCTCAGGGCGATCAGCCCCAGCATTTT